This paragraph covers one T cell receptor (beta chain) sequence. Measured with immunoSEQ multiplex PCR; TCRdb has only the in-frame clones, and not every one. The data show about 280,000 clones, approximately 86% seen once. The entry originates in a study of blood T cell repertoires in COVID-19. This CDR3 comprises 14 residues. Germline V gives CDR1 GTSNPN, CDR2 SVGIG (reference sequence). J lost 5 bases, V lost 2 bases, and 8 bases had no gene match. The chain uses TRBV30 and TRBJ1-1, with 7 bases lining up with TRBD1. The origin of this receptor is a woman between 50 and 59 years old who had recovered from COVID-19. The sequencing sample was made of peripheral blood. The CDR3 protein is CAWSTTGRGTEAFF. The CDR3 bases are TGTGCCTGGAGTACGACAGGGAGAGGGACTGAAGCTTTCTTT.